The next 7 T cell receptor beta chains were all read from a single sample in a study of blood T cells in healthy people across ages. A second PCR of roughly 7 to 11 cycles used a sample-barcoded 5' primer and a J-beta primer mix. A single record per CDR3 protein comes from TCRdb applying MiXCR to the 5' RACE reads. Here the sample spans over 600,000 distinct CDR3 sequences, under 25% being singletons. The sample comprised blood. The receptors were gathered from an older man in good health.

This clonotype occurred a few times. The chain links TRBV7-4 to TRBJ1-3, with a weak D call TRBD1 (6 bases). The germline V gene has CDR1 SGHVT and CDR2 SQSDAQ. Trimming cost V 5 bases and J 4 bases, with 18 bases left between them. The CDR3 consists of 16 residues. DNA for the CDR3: TGTGCCAGCAGCCGAAGACAGGTCAAGGGGGGAAACACCATATATTTT. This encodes CASSRRQVKGGNTIYF.

For the CDR3, the DNA is TGCAGTGCTAGCGCGACGGGACTAGCGGCCTACGAGCAGTACTTC. Translated: CSASATGLAAYEQYF. The rearrangement uses TRBV20-1 and TRBJ2-5; 11 bases match TRBD2. The DNA end favors TRBJ2-7, so the J call may be wrong. This CDR3 comprises 15 residues. Germline values: CDR1 DFQATT, CDR2 SNEGSKA (reference sequence).

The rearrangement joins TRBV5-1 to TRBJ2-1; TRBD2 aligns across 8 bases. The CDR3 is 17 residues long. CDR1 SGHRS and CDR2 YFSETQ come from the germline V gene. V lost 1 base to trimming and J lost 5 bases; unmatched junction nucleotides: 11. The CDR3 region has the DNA TGCGCCAGCAGCTTGAAACGACTAGCGCCTACCGACAATGAGCAGTTCTTC. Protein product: CASSLKRLAPTDNEQFF.

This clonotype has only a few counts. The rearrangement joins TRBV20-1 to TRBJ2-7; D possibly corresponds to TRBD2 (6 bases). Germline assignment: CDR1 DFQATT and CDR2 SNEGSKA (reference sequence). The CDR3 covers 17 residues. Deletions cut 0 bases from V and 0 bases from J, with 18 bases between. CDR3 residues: CSARDRARSGSSYEQYF. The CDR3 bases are TGCAGTGCTAGAGATCGGGCGCGTAGCGGTAGCTCCTACGAGCAGTACTTC.

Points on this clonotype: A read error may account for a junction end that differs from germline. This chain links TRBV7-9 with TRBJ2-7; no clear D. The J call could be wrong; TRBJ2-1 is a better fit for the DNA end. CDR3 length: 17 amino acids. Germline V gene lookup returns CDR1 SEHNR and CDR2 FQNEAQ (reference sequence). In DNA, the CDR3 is TGTGCCAGCAGTTTAGGTAGTACGAAAGGGACCTACAATGAGCAGTTCTTC. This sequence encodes CASSLGSTKGTYNEQFF.

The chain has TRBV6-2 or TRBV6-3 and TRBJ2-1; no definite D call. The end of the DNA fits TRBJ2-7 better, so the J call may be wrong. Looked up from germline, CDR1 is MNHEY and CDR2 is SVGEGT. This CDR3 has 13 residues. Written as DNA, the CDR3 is TGTGCCAGCAGTAGGGCTGGGGCCTACGAGCAGTACTTC. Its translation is CASSRAGAYEQYF.

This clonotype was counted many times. The CDR3 sequence is CASSIGGSSYEQYF. CDR3 DNA: TGCGCCAGCAGCATAGGCGGGAGCTCCTACGAGCAGTACTTC. The chain recombines TRBV5-1 with TRBJ2-7, with 7 bases fitting TRBD2. V lost 4 bases to trimming and J lost 0 bases; unmatched junction nucleotides: 4. The CDR3 runs to 14 residues. Germline assignment: CDR1 SGHRS and CDR2 YFSETQ.